The present TCR beta chain was sequenced within a study of blood T cell repertoires in COVID-19. Study overall: From T cells, B-cell-depleted T cells, or PBMCs came the material, which was cDNA or gDNA.

V dropped 2 bases and J dropped 2 bases, with 18 bases sitting between them. CDR3 length: 17 residues. CDR1 and CDR2 from the germline V gene are MDHEN and SYDVKM. The authors' processing: Amplification from reference gene primers served as the basis for estimated nucleated cell counts. Sequenced by immunoSEQ multiplex PCR; TCRdb stores in-frame clones only, minus some. D and trimming come from the DNA, and the V and J calls and clone size come from that table. The repertoire has almost 200,000 clones, roughly nine tenths of them found once; the top ten carry 0.7% to 0.95%. The clonotype originates from a woman between 65 and 79 years old with acute or convalescent COVID-19. Sequenced input: peripheral blood. The gene calls are TRBV28 and TRBJ2-5; possibly TRBD2 for D (6 bases). The CDR3, as DNA: TGTGCCAGCAGTTTAACTACCGGAGGGTTCGGTCAAGAGACCCAGTACTTC. Protein: CASSLTTGGFGQETQYF. Together with reference TRBV28 and TRBJ2-5, the CDR3 gives the full variable domain: DVKVTQSSRYLVKRTGEKVFLECVQDMDHENMFWYRQDPGLGLRLIYFSYDVKMKEKGDIPEGYSVSREKKERFSLILESASTNQTSMYLCASSLTTGGFGQETQYFGPGTRLLVL.